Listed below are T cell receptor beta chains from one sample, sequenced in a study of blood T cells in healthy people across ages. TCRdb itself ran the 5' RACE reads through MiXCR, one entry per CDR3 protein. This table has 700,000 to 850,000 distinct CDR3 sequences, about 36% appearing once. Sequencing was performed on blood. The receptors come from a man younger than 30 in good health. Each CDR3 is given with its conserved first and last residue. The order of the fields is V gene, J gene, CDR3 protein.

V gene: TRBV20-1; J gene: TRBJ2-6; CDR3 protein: CSAIRGAGANVLTF
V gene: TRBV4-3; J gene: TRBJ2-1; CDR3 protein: CASSQDEGSSYTEQFF
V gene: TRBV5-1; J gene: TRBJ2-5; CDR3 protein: CASSLGSTRGEETQYF
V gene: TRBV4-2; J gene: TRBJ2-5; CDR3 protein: CASSRVTSGRQETQYF
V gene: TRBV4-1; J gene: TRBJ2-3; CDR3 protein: CASSFAAGDTDTQYF
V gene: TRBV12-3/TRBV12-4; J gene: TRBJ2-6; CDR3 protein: CASSFRANVLTF
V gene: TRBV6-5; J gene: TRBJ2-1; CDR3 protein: CASTKNPGQGNNEQFF
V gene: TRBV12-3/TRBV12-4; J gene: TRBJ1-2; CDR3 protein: CASTLGDRSNYGYTF
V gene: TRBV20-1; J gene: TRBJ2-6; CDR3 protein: CSALDRERPRVLTF
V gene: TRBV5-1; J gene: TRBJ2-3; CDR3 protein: CASSLLQGGIDTQYF